Following are 24 T cell receptor beta chains from one sample sequenced in a study of beta chain features in type 1 diabetes. Expressed TCRB transcripts were sequenced because the isolated RNA had all been reverse transcribed beforehand. TCRdb keeps only in-frame clones here, not all; method: immunoSEQ multiplex PCR. The table lists roughly 610,000 clones, roughly 15% of them singletons. Sample: naive CD4+ T cells from blood. These TCRs come from a man aged 18 to 35 in good health.

The gene calls are TRBV5-1 and TRBJ2-5; 9 nucleotides agree with TRBD1. After removal of 4 bases from V and 7 bases from J, the junction contained 8 bases not matched to a gene. This CDR3 has 14 amino acids. Looked up from germline, CDR1 is SGHRS and CDR2 is YFSETQ. This CDR3 is CASSRIDRGATQYF. The CDR3 nucleotides read TGCGCCAGCAGCAGAATTGACAGGGGGGCGACCCAGTACTTC.

The chain links TRBV5-6 to TRBJ1-2; D unclear. The V end was cut by 1 base, the J end by 4 bases, with 8 bases between. The CDR3 spans 13 residues. Germline-derived CDR1 and CDR2 are SGHDT and YYEEEE. CDR3 amino acids: CASSLFPPYGYTF. The CDR3 DNA reads TGTGCCAGCAGCTTGTTCCCTCCCTATGGCTACACCTTC.

The table lists this clone with a few counts. The chain combines TRBV23-1 with TRBJ1-1; unclear D gene. TRBV23-1 carries the ORF label, with uncertain function. The CDR3 runs to 15 residues. The ends were cut back, 4 bases at V and 3 bases at J, with 15 bases in the middle. CDR3 in DNA: TGCGCCAGCAGTCTTCCGACAAGACGATACACTGAAGCTTTCTTT. It yields the protein CASSLPTRRYTEAFF.

This sequence joins TRBV7-9 and TRBJ1-5; TRBD1 matches at 7 bases. The CDR3 length is 16 residues. V shed 5 bases, J shed 2 bases, and the junction held 9 bases outside the gene matches. Germline CDR1 SEHNR, CDR2 FQNEAQ (reference sequence). CDR3 sequence reads: CASSQGGRMGNQPQHF. Written as DNA, the CDR3 is TGTGCCAGCAGCCAGGGGGGGCGGATGGGCAATCAGCCCCAGCATTTT.

This chain links TRBV14 with TRBJ1-2; no reliable D call. V lost 0 bases to trimming and J lost 8 bases, with 7 bases between them. This CDR3 comprises 12 residues. Germline loops: CDR1 SGHDN, CDR2 FVKESK. The CDR3 spells CASSQDGIGYTF. For the CDR3, the DNA is TGTGCCAGCAGCCAAGACGGGATCGGCTACACCTTC.

The table lists this clone with a few counts. This chain connects TRBV2 to TRBJ2-2; no definite D call. This CDR3 has 13 amino acids. V dropped 7 bases and J dropped 2 bases, with 8 bases sitting between them. CDR1 is SNHLY, CDR2 FYNNEI, per germline. CDR3 coding DNA: TGTGCCAGCATGGTCCACAACACCGGGGAGCTGTTTTTT. Its translation: CASMVHNTGELFF.

This clone came up a few times. The same CDR3 is also encoded by other DNA sequences in this sample. The V gene is TRBV4-1, the J gene TRBJ2-4; TRBD2 matches 11 bases. This CDR3 has 18 residues. J was trimmed by 0 bases and V by 1 base; bases with no gene match: 5. Per germline, CDR1 MGHRA and CDR2 YSYEKL. CDR3 coding DNA: TGCGCCAGCAGCCAAGGGCTAGCGGGAGGTCTAGCCAAAAACATTCAGTACTTC. Its protein is CASSQGLAGGLAKNIQYF.

This clone has more than one count but fewer than ten. This sequence joins TRBV5-1 and TRBJ2-7; tentative D call: TRBD1 (6 bases). This CDR3 is 14 amino acids long. Trimming pared 0 bases from V and 3 bases from J, leaving 10 bases between. Germline CDR1 reads SGHRS; CDR2 reads YFSETQ. CDR3 residues: CASSLEPGVYEQYF. In DNA, the CDR3 is TGCGCCAGCAGCTTGGAGCCAGGGGTCTACGAGCAGTACTTC.

This chain connects TRBV6-1 to TRBJ1-1; D is unresolved. The CDR3 sequence is 13 residues long. Germline V CDR1 and CDR2: MNHNS, SASEGT. The V end was cut by 7 bases, the J end by 1 base, with 10 bases between. DNA for the CDR3: TGTGCCAGCAAGCGGGGTCCGAACACTGAAGCTTTCTTT. Translated, it gives CASKRGPNTEAFF.

This clone was detected a few times. The chain has TRBV5-4 and TRBJ2-3, with 7 bases fitting TRBD2. The CDR3 consists of 17 residues. V was pared by 3 bases and J by 3 bases, with 13 bases of the junction left unmatched. Germline values: CDR1 SGHNT, CDR2 YYREEE (reference sequence). The CDR3, as DNA: TGTGCCAGCAGCTGGGGAGGGGCCAGGGCCCTGACAGATACGCAGTATTTT. Its translation is CASSWGGARALTDTQYF.

The CDR3 nucleotides are TGCGCCAGCAGCCAAGATGGACAGGGGATGAGGGCTGGAAACACCATATATTTT. It translates to CASSQDGQGMRAGNTIYF. The chain has TRBV4-1 and TRBJ1-3; 9 positions agree with TRBD1. The CDR3 extends over 18 amino acids. The V and J ends lost 0 bases and 2 bases, in that order; junction bases with no gene match: 8. The germline gives CDR1 MGHRA, CDR2 YSYEKL.

The genes are TRBV7-6 and TRBJ2-3; 15 bases line up with TRBD2. Germline V gene sequence: CDR1 SGHVS, CDR2 FNYEAQ. The CDR3 consists of 19 residues. V was clipped by 5 bases and J by 2 bases; unmatched bases: 11. Here the CDR3 DNA reads TGTGCCAGCAGCCCGATAATTGGACTAGCGGGAGGGACCACAGATACGCAGTATTTT. This translates into CASSPIIGLAGGTTDTQYF.

The gene calls are TRBV9 and TRBJ2-2; D gene ambiguous. In germline, CDR1 is SGDLS, CDR2 YYNGEE. The CDR3 is 12 residues long. V dropped 5 bases and J dropped 2 bases, with 4 bases sitting between them. CDR3 nucleotide sequence: TGTGCCAGCAGGCGCAACACCGGGGAGCTGTTTTTT. Residues: CASRRNTGELFF.

A few counts support this clone. The CDR3 nucleotides read TGTGCCAGCAGATCTCTAGCGGCGAGCTCCTACAATGAGCAGTTCTTC. Translated, it gives CASRSLAASSYNEQFF. V is TRBV28 and J is TRBJ2-1; 7 nucleotides line up with TRBD2. J lost 0 bases, V lost 6 bases, and 8 bases had no gene match. The CDR3 is 16 amino acids. Germline-derived CDR1 and CDR2 are MDHEN and SYDVKM.

This clone has only a few counts. The V call is TRBV4-3, the J call TRBJ2-7; maybe TRBD1 (7 bases). Germline CDR1 reads LGHNA; CDR2 reads YSLEER. Trimming stripped 1 base from V and 2 bases from J, with 15 bases between. The CDR3 has 16 amino acids. The chain's CDR3 is CASSQGSQGGPYEQYF. The CDR3 DNA reads as TGCGCCAGCAGCCAAGGGAGTCAGGGGGGTCCCTACGAGCAGTACTTC.

In nucleotides, the CDR3 is TGTGCCAGCAGCTCCACCTACAGGGACGAGCAGTACTTC. This sequence encodes CASSSTYRDEQYF. The chain joins TRBV7-3 to TRBJ2-7; possibly TRBD1 for D (6 bases). This CDR3 is built from 13 residues. The ends were cut back, 4 bases at V and 5 bases at J, with 12 bases in the middle. CDR1 and CDR2 (germline): SGHTA, FQGTGA.

The J gene is TRBJ2-1, the V gene TRBV19, with 13 bases identical to TRBD2. V lost 10 bases to trimming and J lost 9 bases; unmatched junction nucleotides: 9. The CDR3 is 14 amino acids. CDR1 and CDR2 (germline): LNHDA, SQIVND (reference sequence). The CDR3 region has the DNA TGTGCCACCCGACTAGCGGGAGGCAGTGGTGAGCAGTTCTTC. It specifies CATRLAGGSGEQFF.

The chain joins TRBV18 to TRBJ2-5; 9 bases line up with TRBD2. Germline assignment: CDR1 KGHSH and CDR2 LQKENI. V trimming: 11 bases; J trimming: 2 bases; junction bases outside the gene matches: 6. This CDR3 spans 13 amino acids. This chain's CDR3 is CALASGEQETQYF. In DNA, the CDR3 is TGTGCCTTGGCTAGCGGGGAACAAGAGACCCAGTACTTC.

This clone was counted a few times. This chain joins TRBV4-1 and TRBJ1-1; TRBD1 matches at 7 bases. This CDR3 is 16 amino acids long. The germline gives CDR1 MGHRA, CDR2 YSYEKL. V was clipped by 4 bases and J by 4 bases; unmatched bases: 12. CDR3 residues: CASSRQGGGMGTEAFF. CDR3 DNA: TGCGCCAGCAGCCGACAGGGTGGCGGAATGGGCACTGAAGCTTTCTTT.

The gene calls are TRBV5-6 and TRBJ2-5; D is perhaps TRBD1 or TRBD2 (7 bases each). The germline gives CDR1 SGHDT, CDR2 YYEEEE. The CDR3 length is 13 residues. The V gene lost 6 bases and the J gene lost 7 bases, with 16 bases spanning the gap. This chain's CDR3 is CASIRQGGGTQYF. The CDR3 DNA follows: TGTGCCAGCATAAGACAGGGCGGGGGGACCCAGTACTTC.

This clone has just a few counts. The rearrangement uses TRBV15 and TRBJ2-5; 7 bases align to TRBD1. J was trimmed by 5 bases and V by 8 bases; bases with no gene match: 8. Germline CDR1 reads LNHNV; CDR2 reads YYDKDF (reference sequence). The CDR3 is made up of 13 amino acids. This CDR3 reads CATATGARETQYF. The CDR3 DNA reads TGTGCCACCGCAACAGGGGCTAGGGAGACCCAGTACTTC. Supplemented by reference TRBV15 and TRBJ2-5, the full variable domain reads DAMVIQNPRYQVTQFGKPVTLSCSQTLNHNVMYWYQQKSSQAPKLLFHYYDKDFNNEADTPDNFQSRRPNTSFCFLDIRSPGLGDTAMYLCATATGARETQYFGPGTRLLVL.

V usage is TRBV11-2 and J usage is TRBJ2-1; a weak D match, TRBD2 (5 bases). The V gene lost 5 bases and the J gene lost 1 base, with 18 bases spanning the gap. Per the germline V gene, CDR1 is SGHAT and CDR2 is FQNNGV. The length of the CDR3 is 17 residues. The CDR3 spells CASSLGTRERSYNEQFF. Written as DNA, the CDR3 is TGTGCCAGCAGCCTAGGTACCCGGGAACGTTCCTACAATGAGCAGTTCTTC.

As to this clone: This sample includes further DNA sequences coding for the same CDR3. V usage is TRBV5-1 and J usage is TRBJ2-3; 14 bases line up with TRBD2. V shed 4 bases, J shed 4 bases, and the junction held 2 bases outside the gene matches. CDR3 length: 15 residues. Germline V gene lookup returns CDR1 SGHRS and CDR2 YFSETQ. The CDR3, as DNA: TGCGCCAGCAGCCCGGGACTAGCGGGAGCAGATACGCAGTATTTT. Amino acid sequence: CASSPGLAGADTQYF.

This clone was seen a few times. This chain joins TRBV7-2 and TRBJ1-5; D possibly corresponds to TRBD1 (6 bases). Germline CDR1 reads SGHTA; CDR2 reads FQGNSA. The CDR3 contains 13 residues. V dropped 6 bases and J dropped 4 bases, with 10 bases sitting between them. CDR3 protein: CASRGGGNQPQHF. The CDR3 nucleotides are TGTGCCAGCAGGGGGGGCGGGAATCAGCCCCAGCATTTT.